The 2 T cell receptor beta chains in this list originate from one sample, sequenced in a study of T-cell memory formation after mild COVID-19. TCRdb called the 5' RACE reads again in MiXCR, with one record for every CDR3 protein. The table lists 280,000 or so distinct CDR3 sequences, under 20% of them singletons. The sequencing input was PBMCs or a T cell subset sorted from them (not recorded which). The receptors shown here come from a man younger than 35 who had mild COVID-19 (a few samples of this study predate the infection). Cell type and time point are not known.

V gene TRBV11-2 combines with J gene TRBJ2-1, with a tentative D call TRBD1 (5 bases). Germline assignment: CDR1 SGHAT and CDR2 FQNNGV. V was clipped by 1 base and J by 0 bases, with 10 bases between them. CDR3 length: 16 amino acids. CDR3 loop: CASSLGGRPSYNEQFF. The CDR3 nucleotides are TGTGCCAGCAGCTTAGGGGGCAGACCCTCCTACAATGAGCAGTTCTTC.

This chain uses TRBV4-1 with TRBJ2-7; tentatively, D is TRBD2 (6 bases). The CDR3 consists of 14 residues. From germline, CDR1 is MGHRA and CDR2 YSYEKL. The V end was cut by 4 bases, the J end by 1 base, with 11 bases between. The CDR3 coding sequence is TGCGCCAGCAGCCTCCGGGACTTATCCTACGAGCAGTACTTC. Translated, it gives CASSLRDLSYEQYF.